The TCR beta chain under discussion was sequenced for a study of T and B cells in COVID-19 patients. For the study at large: Of under 25 active-infection patients, 12 were critically ill with mechanical ventilation or extracorporeal membrane oxygenation. Study observations and caveats: The recovered cohort had thousands of exclusive TCR clusters, including around 31 low generation probability clusters.

This clonotype was counted only a few times. Its antigen is not identified. Each TRB amplification used roughly 220-550 ng of genomic DNA from blood. After removal of 9 bases from V and 5 bases from J, the junction contained 10 bases not matched to a gene. The germline CDR1 and CDR2 sequences are SGHNT and YYREEE (reference sequence). This CDR3 has 13 amino acids. TRB rearrangements were amplified by multiplex PCR with BIOMED2 TRB-A/B primers. TCRdb used MiXCR to reprocess the multiplex PCR reads, holding one entry per CDR3 protein. The sample consists of about 3,300 distinct CDR3 sequences, 28% of them appearing once.

This chain connects TRBV5-4 to TRBJ2-5; 7 nucleotides agree with TRBD1. Sequencing was performed on blood. This sequence was found in a human donor with active COVID-19. The donor label of this sample is uncertain. The CDR3 loop is CATRDRVAETQYF. In DNA form, the CDR3 reads TGTGCCACCCGGGACAGAGTTGCGGAGACCCAGTACTTC.